This TCR beta chain originates from a study of T cell changes during pregnancy in multiple sclerosis. V was pared by 4 bases and J by 5 bases, with 11 bases between. The germline V gene encodes CDR1 GTSNPN and CDR2 SVGIG (reference sequence). The CDR3 is 12 residues long. This table comes from immunoSEQ multiplex PCR, and its TCRdb copy is limited to in-frame clones, with some not included. Seen here are 110,000 or so clones, about 93% observed once, and the top ten hold 6% to 7%. Specimen: peripheral blood, collected before pregnancy. The J gene is TRBJ1-2, the V gene TRBV30; D perhaps matches TRBD1 (5 bases). The clonotype originates from a female donor with multiple sclerosis, enrolled in a pregnancy study. In nucleotides, the CDR3 is TGTGCCTGGATGCCGGGGGGTTATGGCTACACCTTC. Residues: CAWMPGGYGYTF.